The 13 T cell receptor beta chains listed next were all sequenced from one sample in a study of shared clonotypes between healthy human individuals. Sequencing was performed with immunoSEQ multiplex PCR; in TCRdb, only in-frame clones are kept and a portion is missing. The table has over a million clones, 95% to 99% seen once. Source material: naive CD4+ T cells sorted from blood. As for subset: CD45RA+ positively selected. These receptors all come from a man aged 25-40 years in good health.

As concerns this clone: This same CDR3 is encoded by further DNA sequences in the sample. This chain uses TRBV18 with TRBJ2-7, with D maybe TRBD1 (5 bases). Germline V gene sequence: CDR1 KGHSH, CDR2 LQKENI. With 1 base removed from V and 6 bases from J, the gap between germline ends came to 13 bases. The CDR3 contains 14 residues. CDR3 residues: CASSPLGQGGEQYF. As DNA, the CDR3 is TGTGCCAGCTCACCACTGGGGCAGGGTGGCGAGCAGTACTTC.

The chain joins TRBV6-6 to TRBJ2-1; no reliable D call. Trimming left V 6 bases short and J 8 bases short, with 14 bases between. CDR3 size: 13 residues. The V gene's germline CDR1 is MNHNY and CDR2 SVGAGI (reference sequence). Written as DNA, the CDR3 is TGTGCCAGCAGCCGACCCCCCGCGGATGAGCAGTTCTTC. Its translation: CASSRPPADEQFF.

This chain joins TRBV6-1 and TRBJ2-4, with D maybe TRBD1 (7 bases). The CDR3 extends over 16 amino acids. V was trimmed by 0 bases and J by 8 bases, leaving 17 bases between them. The V gene's germline CDR1 is MNHNS and CDR2 SASEGT. The CDR3 here is CASSEAPVRGADIQYF. For the CDR3, the DNA is TGTGCCAGCAGTGAAGCGCCGGTCAGGGGGGCAGACATTCAGTACTTC.

The rearrangement joins TRBV5-1 to TRBJ1-5, with 7 bases matching TRBD1. The CDR3 loop spans 13 amino acids. Germline CDR1 SGHRS, CDR2 YFSETQ. The V and J ends lost 3 bases and 5 bases, in that order; junction bases with no gene match: 2. The DNA for the CDR3 is TGCGCCAGCAGCTCCGACAGGGATCAGCCCCAGCATTTT. Protein: CASSSDRDQPQHF.

This chain uses TRBV5-6 with TRBJ2-1; 8 bases match TRBD1. Per germline, CDR1 SGHDT and CDR2 YYEEEE. This CDR3 contains 16 residues. Trimming took 4 bases from V and 2 from J; bases not matched to a gene: 8. The CDR3, as DNA: TGTGCCAGCAGCGGATACAGGGGGACGACCTACAATGAGCAGTTCTTC. Its protein product is CASSGYRGTTYNEQFF.

This clone was seen just once. J is TRBJ2-3 and V is TRBV28; 7 nucleotides match TRBD1. J gave up 6 bases and V 6 bases, and 15 bases lay outside the gene matches. This CDR3 is built from 16 residues. Looked up from germline, CDR1 is MDHEN and CDR2 is SYDVKM. The CDR3 nucleotides read TGTGCCAGCAGCACTTGGCGGGCAGGGGGAGAGGATACGCAGTATTTT. Translating gives CASSTWRAGGEDTQYF.

The rearrangement links TRBV9 to TRBJ2-1; perhaps TRBD2 as D (6 bases). This CDR3 has 16 amino acids. Deletions cut 0 bases from V and 4 bases from J, with 14 bases between. Germline V gene lookup returns CDR1 SGDLS and CDR2 YYNGEE. Here the CDR3 DNA reads TGTGCCAGCAGCGTAGAAATAGCGGATATATACAATGAGCAGTTCTTC. It encodes CASSVEIADIYNEQFF.

V and J are TRBV5-1 and TRBJ2-1; 10 bases fit TRBD2. The V segment lost 3 bases and the J segment 0 bases; nucleotides outside the gene matches: 9. The CDR3 extends over 18 amino acids. Looked up from germline, CDR1 is SGHRS and CDR2 is YFSETQ. DNA for the CDR3: TGCGCCAGCAGCTATGGACTAGCGGCTTTAAGCTCCTACAATGAGCAGTTCTTC. Its protein is CASSYGLAALSSYNEQFF.

This clone has just one count. This same CDR3 is encoded by further DNA sequences in the sample. J is TRBJ2-7 and V is TRBV10-3, with D unresolved. Germline V lookup: CDR1 ENHRY, CDR2 SYGVKD. The CDR3 runs to 11 residues. The V end lost 1 base, the J end lost 7 bases, and 5 bases lay between the germline ends. In DNA form, the CDR3 reads TGTGCCATCAGTGAGTTGGGAGAGCAGTACTTC. Protein: CAISELGEQYF.

The rearrangement joins TRBV19 to TRBJ1-2; no reliable D call. The CDR3 spans 14 residues. V lost 3 bases and J lost 0, with 8 bases in between. Germline V gene sequence: CDR1 LNHDA, CDR2 SQIVND (reference sequence). CDR3 coding DNA: TGTGCCAGTAGTATCGGCAACCCTAACTATGGCTACACCTTC. Amino acids: CASSIGNPNYGYTF.

V and J are TRBV27 and TRBJ1-5; 7 bases are a match to TRBD1. The CDR3 covers 15 residues. Losses at the gene ends were 6 bases for V and 3 bases for J; bases not matched to a gene: 8. Germline V gives CDR1 MNHEY, CDR2 SMNVEV (reference sequence). For the CDR3, the DNA is TGTGCCAGCAGCCGACAGGGACTCTCCAATCAGCCCCAGCATTTT. Translated: CASSRQGLSNQPQHF.

The chain's CDR3 is CAWSVLLSGQYF. CDR3 in DNA: TGTGCCTGGAGTGTACTGCTCTCGGGGCAGTATTTT. This sequence joins TRBV30 and TRBJ2-3; no definite D call. The CDR3 totals 12 residues. Per germline, CDR1 GTSNPN and CDR2 SVGIG (reference sequence). The V and J ends lost 0 bases and 11 bases respectively, with 12 bases between them.

This clone showed up just a few times. This sample also contains other DNA sequences that code for the same CDR3. The chain has TRBV9 and TRBJ1-5; D might be TRBD1 (6 bases). Germline values: CDR1 SGDLS, CDR2 YYNGEE. Trimming removed 0 bases from V and 2 bases from J, with 6 bases in between. The CDR3 length is 14 residues. The CDR3 loop is CASSVEGGNQPQHF. The CDR3 DNA reads TGTGCCAGCAGCGTAGAGGGGGGCAATCAGCCCCAGCATTTT.